This entry describes one TCR beta chain. Its antigen is undetermined. Sequencing used immunoSEQ multiplex PCR; TCRdb keeps in-frame clones, though not all of them. This table has under 95,000 clones, approximately 91% appearing once. This CDR3 has 17 residues. Germline V lookup: CDR1 MDHEN, CDR2 SYDVKM. V was pared by 4 bases and J by 0 bases, with 17 bases between. The record originates from a study of cytomegalovirus exposure and HLA in healthy donors. Whole-study results and caveats: The study put around 180 TCR beta chains on its list as cytomegalovirus-associated. Reports described diagnosis of cytomegalovirus status by the classifier as highly specific and sensitive.

This chain uses TRBV28 with TRBJ2-3; a weak D match, TRBD2 (6 bases). Sequencing was done on a sample of PBMCs. The clonotype comes from a man aged 25-45 years in good health and CMV-seronegative. The CDR3 DNA follows: TGTGCCAGCAGTTCGTTAATAGGCGGGAAGAGCACAGATACGCAGTATTTT. Amino acid sequence: CASSSLIGGKSTDTQYF.